This T cell receptor (beta chain) is from a study of cytomegalovirus exposure and HLA in healthy donors. The study, taken as a whole, reports: TCR beta sequences reportedly predicted most subjects' HLA-A and HLA-B alleles accurately.

The CDR3 is 15 residues long. Concerning this clone itself: What it recognizes is unknown.

Primers included in the PCR were 60 Vbeta and 13 Jbeta primers. Produced via immunoSEQ multiplex PCR; TCRdb's table is partial and in-frame only. Here the sample table reports 200,000 to 250,000 clones. The specimen sequenced was PBMCs. The rearrangement links TRBV21-1 to TRBJ2-5; no check of the table's D call, TRBD2, against the DNA was made. TRBV21-1 is listed as a pseudogene. The source is a young woman in good health and CMV-seropositive. This chain's CDR3 is CASSLLAGFQETQYF. CDR3 DNA sequence: TGTGCCAGCAGCCTCCTAGCGGGATTCCAAGAGACCCAGTACTTC.